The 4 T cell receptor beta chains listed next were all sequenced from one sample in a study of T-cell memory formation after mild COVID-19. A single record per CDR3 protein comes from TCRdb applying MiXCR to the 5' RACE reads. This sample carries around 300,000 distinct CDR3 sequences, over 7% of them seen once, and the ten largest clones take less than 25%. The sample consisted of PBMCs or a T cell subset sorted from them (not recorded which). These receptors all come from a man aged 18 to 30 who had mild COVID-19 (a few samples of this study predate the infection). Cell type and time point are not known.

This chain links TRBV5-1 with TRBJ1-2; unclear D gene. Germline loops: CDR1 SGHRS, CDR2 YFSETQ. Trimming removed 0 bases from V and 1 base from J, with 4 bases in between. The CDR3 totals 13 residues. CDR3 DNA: TGCGCCAGCAGCTTGGAGGTTAACTATGGCTACACCTTC. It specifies CASSLEVNYGYTF.

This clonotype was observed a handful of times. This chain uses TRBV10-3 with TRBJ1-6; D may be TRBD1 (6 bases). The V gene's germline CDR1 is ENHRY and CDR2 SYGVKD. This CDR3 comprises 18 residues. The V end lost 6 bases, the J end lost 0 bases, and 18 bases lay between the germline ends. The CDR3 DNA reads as TGTGCCATCAGGGGACAAGGGGCCGGGGGCTCCTATAATTCACCCCTCCACTTT. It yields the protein CAIRGQGAGGSYNSPLHF.

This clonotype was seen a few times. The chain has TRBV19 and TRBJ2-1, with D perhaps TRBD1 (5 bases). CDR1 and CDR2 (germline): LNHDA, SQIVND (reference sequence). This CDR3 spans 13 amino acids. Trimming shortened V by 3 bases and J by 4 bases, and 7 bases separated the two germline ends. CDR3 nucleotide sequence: TGTGCCAGTAGTATCCAGGGATACAATGAGCAGTTCTTC. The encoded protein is CASSIQGYNEQFF.

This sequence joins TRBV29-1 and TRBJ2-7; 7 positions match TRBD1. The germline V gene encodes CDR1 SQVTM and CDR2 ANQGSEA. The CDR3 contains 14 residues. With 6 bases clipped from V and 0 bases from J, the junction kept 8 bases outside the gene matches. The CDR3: CSVVRGTASYEQYF. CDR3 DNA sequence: TGCAGCGTGGTGAGGGGGACAGCCTCCTACGAGCAGTACTTC.